Listed below are T cell receptor beta chains from one sample, sequenced in a study of quantifying T cell responses using KT2 cells. Via MiXCR, TCRdb re-called the UMI-ligation and nested PCR reads, giving one row per CDR3 protein. The sample records about 30,000 distinct CDR3 sequences, 7.3% being singletons. Specimen: PBMCs spiked with cells of the T cell clone KT2. These receptors all stem from a human donor. CDR3s include the opening cysteine and the closing phenylalanine or tryptophan. D genes are given only for firm matches. The size of a clone is reported for some rows only, either as once, few or many, or as a class for expanded clones.

j_call | d_call | v_call | clone_size | cdr3_nt | cdr3_aa
TRBJ2-7 | - | TRBV5-6 | few | TGTGCCAGCAGCTCTTGGAGCTGGGACGAGCAGTACTTC | CASSSWSWDEQYF
TRBJ1-1 | - | TRBV18 | many | TGTGCCAGCTTAGGGACATCGGGGGATGAAGCTTTCTTT | CASLGTSGDEAFF
TRBJ2-1 | - | TRBV3-1 | many | TGTGCCAGCAGCCAGGGGAACAATGAGCAGTTCTTC | CASSQGNNEQFF
TRBJ1-2 | - | TRBV7-2 | many | TGTGCCAGCTCGTCCGGACAGCCCAGACAGTATGGCTACACCTTC | CASSSGQPRQYGYTF
TRBJ1-1 | TRBD1 | TRBV12-3/TRBV12-4 | many | TGTGCCAGCAGCTCCCAGGGGGTAAGGACTGAAGCTTTCTTT | CASSSQGVRTEAFF
TRBJ2-1 | - | TRBV29-1 | many | TGCAGCGTTGCCCGAGGAGGGGCTCTCAATGAGCAGTTCTTC | CSVARGGALNEQFF
TRBJ2-3 | TRBD2 | TRBV7-2 | many | TGTGCCAGCAGCCTTAGCGGGGGGGAGGATACGCAGTATTTT | CASSLSGGEDTQYF
TRBJ2-4 | TRBD1 | TRBV11-2 | - | TGTGCCAGCAGCTTTCGGGGGTTGACAGGGGCTGTAGCCAAAAACACTCAGTACTTC | CASSFRGLTGAVAKNTQYF
TRBJ2-7 | TRBD2 | TRBV12-3/TRBV12-4 | - | TGTGCCAGCAGCCACACTAGCGGGAGCTCCTACGAGCAGTACTTC | CASSHTSGSSYEQYF
TRBJ2-3 | - | TRBV10-3 | few | TGTGCCATCAGATCCGGACAGAGCACAGATACGCAGTATTTT | CAIRSGQSTDTQYF
TRBJ2-2 | TRBD1 | TRBV6-5 | - | TGTGCCAGCAGCAACAGGGGTAGGACCGGGGAGCTGTTTTTT | CASSNRGRTGELFF
TRBJ2-7 | - | TRBV20-1 | few | TGCAGTGCTTGGGTTGAAGGTGGCGAGCAGTACTTC | CSAWVEGGEQYF
TRBJ2-5 | - | TRBV5-1 | many | TGCGCCAGCAGCTTAAAGACCCAGTACTTC | CASSLKTQYF
TRBJ1-4 | TRBD1 | TRBV7-9 | many | TGTGCCAGCAGCCGGACAGGGAGACGTGAAAAACTGTTTTTT | CASSRTGRREKLFF
TRBJ2-3 | - | TRBV6-6 | - | TGTGCCAGCAGTTCCCCGGGACAGCGGGGTACAGATACGCAGTATTTT | CASSSPGQRGTDTQYF
TRBJ2-5 | - | TRBV29-1 | many | TGCAGCGTCGGGCTAGCGACTCGACTCGGGGAGACCCAGTACTTC | CSVGLATRLGETQYF
TRBJ2-3 | TRBD2 | TRBV6-4 | many | TGTGCCAGCAGTTTGGGACTAAGCACAGATACGCAGTATTTT | CASSLGLSTDTQYF
TRBJ2-1 | - | TRBV3-1 | many | TGTGCCAGCAGCACTAGACCTAGCAATGAGCAGTTCTTC | CASSTRPSNEQFF
TRBJ2-3 | - | TRBV13 | many | TGTGCCAGCAGCTTCCGGACGCTCAGCACAGATACGCAGTATTTT | CASSFRTLSTDTQYF
TRBJ1-5 | - | TRBV27 | few | TGTGCCAGCAGTTTATTGGGGGCCGAGAATCAGCCCCAGCATTTT | CASSLLGAENQPQHF
TRBJ2-5 | TRBD2 | TRBV7-2 | many | TGTGCCAGCAGCTTGATGACTAGCGGGAGGTTGGAGACCCAGTACTTC | CASSLMTSGRLETQYF
TRBJ2-7 | TRBD2 | TRBV4-3 | few | TGCGCCAGCAGCCAAGGAGTTTGGCGGGAGTTGGGCTACGAGCAGTACTTC | CASSQGVWRELGYEQYF
TRBJ2-3 | - | TRBV24-1 | few | TGTGCCACCAGTGACCCACCGAAGTTGCGCCCGGGTAGCACAGATACGCAGTATTTT | CATSDPPKLRPGSTDTQYF
TRBJ1-2 | - | TRBV4-1 | many | TGCGCCAGCAGCCAAGTGGAGCCCAAGACCCATGGCTACACCTTC | CASSQVEPKTHGYTF
TRBJ1-2 | TRBD1 | TRBV5-1 | - | TGCGCCAGCAGCTTGGAGGACAGGGGGATAAGCTACACCTTC | CASSLEDRGISYTF
TRBJ2-1 | TRBD2 | TRBV12-3/TRBV12-4 | few | TGTGCCAGCAGTTTGAGCGGGGGGGCGTCCTACAATGAGCAGTTCTTC | CASSLSGGASYNEQFF
TRBJ2-1 | - | TRBV2 | many | TGTGCCACTCAAGCGGGTAAAAATATGGGGGAGCAGTTCTTC | CATQAGKNMGEQFF
TRBJ1-6 | TRBD1 | TRBV10-3 | - | TGTGCCATCAGTTCGGGACAGGGGTCGAGCTCCTATAATTCACCCCTCCACTTT | CAISSGQGSSSYNSPLHF
TRBJ1-2 | - | TRBV7-9 | many | TGTGCCAGCAGCTTAGGGGACGGTGATGGCTACACCTTC | CASSLGDGDGYTF
TRBJ2-7 | TRBD1 | TRBV20-1 | - | TGCAGTGCTAGAGACACCGGACAGGGCTACGAGCAGTACTTC | CSARDTGQGYEQYF
TRBJ2-2 | - | TRBV5-1 | many | TGCGCCAGCAGCTTGGCGGCAACAGGCAGGGGCACCGGGGAGCTGTTTTTT | CASSLAATGRGTGELFF
TRBJ1-1 | - | TRBV7-8 | few | TGTGCCAGCAGCTTAGGTGCCCTCACTGAAGCTTTCTTT | CASSLGALTEAFF
TRBJ2-4 | - | TRBV3-1 | - | TGTGCCAGCACACAGGGAAACATTCAGTACTTC | CASTQGNIQYF
TRBJ2-5 | TRBD2 | TRBV29-1 | many | TGCAGCGTTCTCGCGGGAGGGCACGAGACCCAGTACTTC | CSVLAGGHETQYF
TRBJ2-1 | - | TRBV10-1 | many | TGCGCCAGCAGTGGCCGTTACAATGAGCAGTTCTTC | CASSGRYNEQFF
TRBJ2-7 | - | TRBV7-6 | - | TGTGCCAGCAGCTCCGAGGCGGGTTACGAGCAGTACTTC | CASSSEAGYEQYF
TRBJ1-2 | - | TRBV11-2 | many | TGTGCCAGCAGCAGTAGGTATGGGGGCATCGACGGCTACACCTTC | CASSSRYGGIDGYTF
TRBJ1-2 | - | TRBV12-3/TRBV12-4 | - | TGTGCCAGCAGTCCCGAGGGGACGGGGAACTATGGCTACACCTTC | CASSPEGTGNYGYTF
TRBJ2-5 | - | TRBV20-1 | few | TGCAGTGCTGCAACCGCAGGAGAGACCCAGTACTTC | CSAATAGETQYF
TRBJ1-1 | - | TRBV6-5 | many | TGTGCCAGCAGTTCCCGACGTGGGACAAGCTTTGACGCTTTCTTT | CASSSRRGTSFDAFF
TRBJ1-2 | - | TRBV6-5 | many | TGTGCCAGCAGACGAACAGGGTCCGGGTTCGGCTACACCTTC | CASRRTGSGFGYTF